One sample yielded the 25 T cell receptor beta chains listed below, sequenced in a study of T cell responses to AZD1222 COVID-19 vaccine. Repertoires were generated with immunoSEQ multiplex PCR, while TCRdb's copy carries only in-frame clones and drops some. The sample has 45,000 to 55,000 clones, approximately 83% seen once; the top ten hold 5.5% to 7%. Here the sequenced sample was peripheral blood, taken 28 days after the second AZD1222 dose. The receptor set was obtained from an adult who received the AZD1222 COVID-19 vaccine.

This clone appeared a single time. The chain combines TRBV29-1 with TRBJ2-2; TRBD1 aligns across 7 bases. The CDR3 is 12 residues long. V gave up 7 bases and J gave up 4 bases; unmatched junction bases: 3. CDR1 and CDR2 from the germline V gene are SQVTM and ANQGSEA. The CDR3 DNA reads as TGCAGCGCATACAGGGGCACCGGGGAGCTGTTTTTT. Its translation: CSAYRGTGELFF.

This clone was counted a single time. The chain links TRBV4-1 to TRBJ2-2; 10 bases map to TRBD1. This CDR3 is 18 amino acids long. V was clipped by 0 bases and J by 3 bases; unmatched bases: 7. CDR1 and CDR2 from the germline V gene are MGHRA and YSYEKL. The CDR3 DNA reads TGCGCCAGCAGCCAAGAGACGACAGGGGGCGCCTACACCGGGGAGCTGTTTTTT. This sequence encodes CASSQETTGGAYTGELFF.

CDR3 in amino acids: CASSQEGWGHNNYGYTF. As DNA, the CDR3 is TGTGCCAGCAGCCAAGAAGGTTGGGGACACAATAACTATGGCTACACCTTC. The chain couples TRBV4-2 to TRBJ1-2, with D possibly being TRBD1 (6 bases). V lost 0 bases and J 1 base, leaving 15 bases between the germline ends. CDR3 length: 17 residues. Looked up from germline, CDR1 is LGHNA and CDR2 is YNFKEQ.

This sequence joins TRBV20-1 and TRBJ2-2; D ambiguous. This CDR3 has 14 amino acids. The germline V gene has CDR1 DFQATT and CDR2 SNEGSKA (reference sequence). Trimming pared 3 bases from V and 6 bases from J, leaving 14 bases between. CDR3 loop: CSASTSGASGELFF. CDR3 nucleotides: TGCAGTGCTAGTACCTCGGGCGCCTCCGGGGAGCTGTTTTTT.

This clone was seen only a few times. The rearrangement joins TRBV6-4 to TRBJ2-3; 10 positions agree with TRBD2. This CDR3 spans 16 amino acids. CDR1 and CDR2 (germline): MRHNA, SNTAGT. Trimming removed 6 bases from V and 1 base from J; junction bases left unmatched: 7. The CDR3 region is CASSPSGTSGTDTQYF. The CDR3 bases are TGTGCCAGCAGCCCCTCCGGGACTAGCGGCACAGATACGCAGTATTTT.

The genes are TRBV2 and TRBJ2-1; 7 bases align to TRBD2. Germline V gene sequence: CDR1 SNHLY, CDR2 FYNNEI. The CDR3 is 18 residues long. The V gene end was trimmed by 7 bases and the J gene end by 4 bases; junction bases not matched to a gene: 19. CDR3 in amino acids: CASTPDRGSGSGYNEQFF. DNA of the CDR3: TGTGCCAGCACTCCCGACCGAGGTAGCGGGTCTGGATACAATGAGCAGTTCTTC.

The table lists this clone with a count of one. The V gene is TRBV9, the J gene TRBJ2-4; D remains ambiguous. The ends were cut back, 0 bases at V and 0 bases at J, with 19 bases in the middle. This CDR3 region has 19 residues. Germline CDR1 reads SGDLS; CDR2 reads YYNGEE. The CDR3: CASSVDPGAITLAKNIQYF. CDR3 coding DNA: TGTGCCAGCAGCGTAGATCCGGGTGCTATAACTTTAGCCAAAAACATTCAGTACTTC.

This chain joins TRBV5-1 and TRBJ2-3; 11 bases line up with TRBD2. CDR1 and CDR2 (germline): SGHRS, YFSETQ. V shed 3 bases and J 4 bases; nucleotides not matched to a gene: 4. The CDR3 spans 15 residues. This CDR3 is CASSWTSGFADTQYF. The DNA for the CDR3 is TGCGCCAGCAGCTGGACTAGCGGGTTTGCAGATACGCAGTATTTT.

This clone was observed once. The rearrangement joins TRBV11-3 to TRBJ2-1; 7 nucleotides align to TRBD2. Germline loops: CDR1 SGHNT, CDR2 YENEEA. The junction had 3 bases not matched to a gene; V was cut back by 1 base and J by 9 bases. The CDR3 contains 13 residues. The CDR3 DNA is TGTGCCAGCAGCTTAGGCGGGAGTGGTGAGCAGTTCTTC. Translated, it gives CASSLGGSGEQFF.

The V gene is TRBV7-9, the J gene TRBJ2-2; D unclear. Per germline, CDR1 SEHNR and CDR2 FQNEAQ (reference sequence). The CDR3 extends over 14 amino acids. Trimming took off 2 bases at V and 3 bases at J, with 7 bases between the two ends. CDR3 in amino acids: CASSLFSDTGELFF. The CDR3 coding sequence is TGTGCCAGCAGCTTATTCTCCGACACCGGGGAGCTGTTTTTT.

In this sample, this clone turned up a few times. CDR3 in amino acids: CASREWSGAGYGYTF. The CDR3 DNA is TGTGCCAGCAGGGAGTGGTCAGGGGCCGGCTATGGCTACACCTTC. This rearrangement joins TRBV2 to TRBJ1-2; D may be TRBD1 (6 bases). This CDR3 contains 15 residues. Germline-derived CDR1 and CDR2 are SNHLY and FYNNEI. V dropped 6 bases and J dropped 4 bases, with 18 bases sitting between them.

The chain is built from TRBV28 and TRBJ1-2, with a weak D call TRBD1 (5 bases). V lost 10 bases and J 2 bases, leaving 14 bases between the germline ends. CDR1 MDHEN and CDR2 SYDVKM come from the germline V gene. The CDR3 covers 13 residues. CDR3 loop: CAISTGPNYGYTF. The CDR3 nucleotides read TGTGCCATATCAACGGGACCGAACTATGGCTACACCTTC.

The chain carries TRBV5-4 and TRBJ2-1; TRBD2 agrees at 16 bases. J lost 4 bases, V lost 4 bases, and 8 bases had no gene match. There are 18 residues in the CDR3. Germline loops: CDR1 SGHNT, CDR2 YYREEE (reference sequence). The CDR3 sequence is CASSNPGLAGGYYNEQFF. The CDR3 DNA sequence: TGTGCCAGCAGCAATCCGGGACTAGCGGGAGGGTATTACAATGAGCAGTTCTTC.

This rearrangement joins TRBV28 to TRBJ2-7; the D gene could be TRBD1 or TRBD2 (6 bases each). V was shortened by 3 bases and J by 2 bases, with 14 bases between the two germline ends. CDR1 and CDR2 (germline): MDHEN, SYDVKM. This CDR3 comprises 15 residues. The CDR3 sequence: CASSFRGLEAYEQYF. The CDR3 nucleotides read TGTGCCAGCAGTTTTCGGGGGCTCGAGGCCTACGAGCAGTACTTC.

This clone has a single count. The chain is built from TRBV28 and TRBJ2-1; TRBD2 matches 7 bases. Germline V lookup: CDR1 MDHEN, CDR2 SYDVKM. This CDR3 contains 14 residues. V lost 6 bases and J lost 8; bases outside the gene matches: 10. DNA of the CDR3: TGTGCCAGCAGCGACGTAAGCGGGATCTATGAGCAGTTCTTC. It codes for CASSDVSGIYEQFF. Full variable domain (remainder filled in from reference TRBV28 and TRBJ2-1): DVKVTQSSRYLVKRTGEKVFLECVQDMDHENMFWYRQDPGLGLRLIYFSYDVKMKEKGDIPEGYSVSREKKERFSLILESASTNQTSMYLCASSDVSGIYEQFFGPGTRLTVL.

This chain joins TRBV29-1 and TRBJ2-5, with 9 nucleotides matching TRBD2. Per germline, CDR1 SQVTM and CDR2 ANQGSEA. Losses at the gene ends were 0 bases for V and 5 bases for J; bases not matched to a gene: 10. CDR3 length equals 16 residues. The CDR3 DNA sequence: TGCAGCGTTGAAGAAGAATTAAGCGGGAGGTGGGAGACCCAGTACTTC. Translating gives CSVEEELSGRWETQYF.

The CDR3 coding sequence is TGTGCCAGCAGCGTAGATGTCCAAACAGATACGCAGTATTTT. It yields the protein CASSVDVQTDTQYF. The chain has TRBV9 and TRBJ2-3; D is ambiguous. Per the germline V gene, CDR1 is SGDLS and CDR2 is YYNGEE. Trimming took 0 bases from V and 3 from J, leaving 8 bases between them. This CDR3 spans 14 amino acids.

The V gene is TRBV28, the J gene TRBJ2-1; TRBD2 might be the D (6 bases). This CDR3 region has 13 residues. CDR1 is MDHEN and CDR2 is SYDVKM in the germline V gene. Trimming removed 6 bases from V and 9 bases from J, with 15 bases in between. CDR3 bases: TGTGCCAGCAGGGGCGGGATATTGGGTGAGCAGTTCTTC. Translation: CASRGGILGEQFF.

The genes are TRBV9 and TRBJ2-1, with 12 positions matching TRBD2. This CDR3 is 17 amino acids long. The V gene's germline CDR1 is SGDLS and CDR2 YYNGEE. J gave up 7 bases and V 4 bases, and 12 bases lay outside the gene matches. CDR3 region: CASSLRITSGRNNEQFF. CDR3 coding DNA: TGTGCCAGCAGCTTAAGAATTACTAGCGGGAGGAATAATGAGCAGTTCTTC.

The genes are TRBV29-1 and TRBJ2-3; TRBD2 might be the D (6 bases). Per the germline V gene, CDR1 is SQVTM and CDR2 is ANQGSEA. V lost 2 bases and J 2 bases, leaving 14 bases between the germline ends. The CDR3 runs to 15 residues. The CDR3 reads CSVESNAGSTDTQYF. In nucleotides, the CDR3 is TGCAGCGTTGAATCTAACGCGGGATCCACAGATACGCAGTATTTT.

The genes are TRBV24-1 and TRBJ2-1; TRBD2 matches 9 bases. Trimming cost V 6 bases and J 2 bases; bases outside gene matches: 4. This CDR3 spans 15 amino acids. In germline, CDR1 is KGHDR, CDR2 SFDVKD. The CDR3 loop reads CATSRLAATYNEQFF. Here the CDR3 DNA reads TGTGCCACCAGTAGACTAGCGGCGACCTACAATGAGCAGTTCTTC.

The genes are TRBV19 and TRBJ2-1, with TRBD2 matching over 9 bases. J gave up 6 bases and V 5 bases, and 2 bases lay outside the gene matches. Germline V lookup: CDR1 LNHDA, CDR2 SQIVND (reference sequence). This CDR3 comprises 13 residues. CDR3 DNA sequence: TGTGCCAGTAGTTCAGCGGGAGGCAATGAGCAGTTCTTC. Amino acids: CASSSAGGNEQFF.

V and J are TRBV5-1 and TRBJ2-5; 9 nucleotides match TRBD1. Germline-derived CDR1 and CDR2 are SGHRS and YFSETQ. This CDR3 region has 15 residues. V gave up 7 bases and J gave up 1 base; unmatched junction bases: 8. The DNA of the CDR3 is TGCGCCAGCTTTAAAGGGGACAGGGCCCAAGAGACCCAGTACTTC. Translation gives CASFKGDRAQETQYF.

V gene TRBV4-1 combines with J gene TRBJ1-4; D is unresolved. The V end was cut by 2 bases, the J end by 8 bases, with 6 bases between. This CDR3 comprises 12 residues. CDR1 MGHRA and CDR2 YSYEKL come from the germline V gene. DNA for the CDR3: TGCGCCAGCAGCCAATTGGAAGAAAAACTGTTTTTT. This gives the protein CASSQLEEKLFF.

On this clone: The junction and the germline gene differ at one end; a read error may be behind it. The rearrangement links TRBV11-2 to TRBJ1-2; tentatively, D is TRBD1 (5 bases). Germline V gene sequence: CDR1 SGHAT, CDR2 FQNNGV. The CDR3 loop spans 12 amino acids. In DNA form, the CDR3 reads TGTGCCAGCAGCCCGGGGGGGGATAGGGATTACTTC. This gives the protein CASSPGGDRDYF.